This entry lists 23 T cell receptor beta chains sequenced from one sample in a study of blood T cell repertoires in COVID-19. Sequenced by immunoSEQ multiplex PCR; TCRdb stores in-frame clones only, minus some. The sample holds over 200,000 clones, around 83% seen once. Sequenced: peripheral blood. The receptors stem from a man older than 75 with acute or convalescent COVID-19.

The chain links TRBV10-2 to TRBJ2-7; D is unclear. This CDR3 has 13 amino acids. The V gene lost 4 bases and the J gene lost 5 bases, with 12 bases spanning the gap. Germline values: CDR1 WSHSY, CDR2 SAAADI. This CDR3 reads CASSGGGTNEQYF. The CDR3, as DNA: TGCGCCAGCAGTGGAGGCGGAACTAACGAGCAGTACTTC.

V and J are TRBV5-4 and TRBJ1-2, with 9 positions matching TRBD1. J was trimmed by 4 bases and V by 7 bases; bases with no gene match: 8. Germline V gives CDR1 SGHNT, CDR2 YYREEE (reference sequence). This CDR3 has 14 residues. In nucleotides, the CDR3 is TGTGCCAGCGACAGGGGGACGGGGAGCTATGGCTACACCTTC. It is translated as CASDRGTGSYGYTF.

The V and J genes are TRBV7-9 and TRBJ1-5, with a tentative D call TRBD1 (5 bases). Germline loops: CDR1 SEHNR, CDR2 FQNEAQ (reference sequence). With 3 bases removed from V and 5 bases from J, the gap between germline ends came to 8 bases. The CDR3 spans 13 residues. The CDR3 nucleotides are TGTGCCAGCAGCTTTGAAGGGGATCAGCCCCAGCATTTT. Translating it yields CASSFEGDQPQHF.

The CDR3 here is CASSPLPAGGGYNEQFF. The CDR3 DNA reads TGTGCCAGCAGCCCACTCCCGGCGGGCGGCGGCTACAATGAGCAGTTCTTC. The V gene is TRBV9, the J gene TRBJ2-1; D perhaps matches TRBD2 (5 bases). CDR1 and CDR2 from the germline V gene are SGDLS and YYNGEE. CDR3 length: 17 residues. Trimming removed 4 bases at V and 3 bases at J, with 20 bases between. Full variable domain (rest looked up from reference TRBV9 and TRBJ2-1): DSGVTQTPKHLITATGQRVTLRCSPRSGDLSVYWYQQSLDQGLQFLIQYYNGEERAKGNILERFSAQQFPDLHSELNLSSLELGDSALYFCASSPLPAGGGYNEQFFGPGTRLTVL.

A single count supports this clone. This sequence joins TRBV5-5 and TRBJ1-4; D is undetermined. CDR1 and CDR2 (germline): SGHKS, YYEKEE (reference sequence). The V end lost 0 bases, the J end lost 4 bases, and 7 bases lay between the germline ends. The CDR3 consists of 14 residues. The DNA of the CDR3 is TGTGCCAGCAGCTTGGAGCACGGTAATGAAAAACTGTTTTTT. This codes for CASSLEHGNEKLFF.

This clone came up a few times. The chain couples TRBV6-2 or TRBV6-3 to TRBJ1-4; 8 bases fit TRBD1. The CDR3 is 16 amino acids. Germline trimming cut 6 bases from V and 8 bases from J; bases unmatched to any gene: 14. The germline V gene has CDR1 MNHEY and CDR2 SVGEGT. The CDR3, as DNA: TGTGCCAGCAGCCCTAATACAGGGGGTAAAGGGGAAAAACTGTTTTTT. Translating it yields CASSPNTGGKGEKLFF.

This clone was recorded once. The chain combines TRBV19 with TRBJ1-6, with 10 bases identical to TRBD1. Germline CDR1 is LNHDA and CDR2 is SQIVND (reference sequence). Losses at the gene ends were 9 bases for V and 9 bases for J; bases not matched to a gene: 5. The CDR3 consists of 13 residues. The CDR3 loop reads CASRQGAASPLHF. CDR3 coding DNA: TGTGCCAGCAGACAGGGGGCTGCTTCACCCCTCCACTTT.

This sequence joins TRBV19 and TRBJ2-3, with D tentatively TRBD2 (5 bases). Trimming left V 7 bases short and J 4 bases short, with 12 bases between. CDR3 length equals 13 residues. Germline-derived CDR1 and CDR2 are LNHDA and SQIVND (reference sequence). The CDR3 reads CASNLGVADTQYF. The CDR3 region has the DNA TGTGCCAGTAACCTCGGGGTAGCAGATACGCAGTATTTT.

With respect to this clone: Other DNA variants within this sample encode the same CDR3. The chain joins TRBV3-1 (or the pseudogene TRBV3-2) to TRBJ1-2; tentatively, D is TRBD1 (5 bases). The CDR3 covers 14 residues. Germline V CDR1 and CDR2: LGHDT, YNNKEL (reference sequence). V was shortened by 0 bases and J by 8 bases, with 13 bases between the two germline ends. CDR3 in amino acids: CASSQDWAGRGYTF. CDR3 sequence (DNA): TGTGCCAGCAGCCAAGATTGGGCAGGGCGCGGCTACACCTTC.

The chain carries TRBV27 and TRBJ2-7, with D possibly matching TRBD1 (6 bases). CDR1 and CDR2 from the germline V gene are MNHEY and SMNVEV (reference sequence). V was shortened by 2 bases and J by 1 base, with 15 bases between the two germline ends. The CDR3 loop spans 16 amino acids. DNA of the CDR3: TGTGCCAGCAGTTTACAAAGGACAGCTAGATCCTACGAGCAGTACTTC. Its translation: CASSLQRTARSYEQYF.

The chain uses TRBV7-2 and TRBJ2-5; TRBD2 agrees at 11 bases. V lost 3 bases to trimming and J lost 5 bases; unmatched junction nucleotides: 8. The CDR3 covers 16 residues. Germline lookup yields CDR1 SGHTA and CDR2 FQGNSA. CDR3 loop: CASSFKASGGWETQYF. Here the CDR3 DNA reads TGTGCCAGCAGCTTTAAGGCTAGCGGGGGGTGGGAGACCCAGTACTTC.

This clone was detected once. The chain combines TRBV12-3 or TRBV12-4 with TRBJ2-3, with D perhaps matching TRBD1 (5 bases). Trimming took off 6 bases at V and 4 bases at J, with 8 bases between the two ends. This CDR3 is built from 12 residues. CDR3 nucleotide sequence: TGTGCCAGCAGGGAACAGGCAGATACGCAGTATTTT. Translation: CASREQADTQYF.

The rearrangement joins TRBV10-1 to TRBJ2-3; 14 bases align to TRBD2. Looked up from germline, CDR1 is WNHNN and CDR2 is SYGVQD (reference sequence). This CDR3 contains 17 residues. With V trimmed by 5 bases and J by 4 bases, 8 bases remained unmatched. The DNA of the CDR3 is TGCGCCAGCAGTCCTGGGACTAGCGGGAGACAGGCAGATACGCAGTATTTT. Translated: CASSPGTSGRQADTQYF.

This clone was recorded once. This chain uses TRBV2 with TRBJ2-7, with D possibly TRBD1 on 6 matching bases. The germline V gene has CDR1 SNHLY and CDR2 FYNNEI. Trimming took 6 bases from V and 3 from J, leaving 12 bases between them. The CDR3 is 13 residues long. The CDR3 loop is CASSRQENYEQYF. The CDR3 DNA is TGTGCCAGCAGCCGACAGGAAAACTACGAGCAGTACTTC.

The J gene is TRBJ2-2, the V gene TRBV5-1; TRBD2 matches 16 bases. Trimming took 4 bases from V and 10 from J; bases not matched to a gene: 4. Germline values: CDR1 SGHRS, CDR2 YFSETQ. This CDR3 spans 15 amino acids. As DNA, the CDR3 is TGCGCCAGCAGCCTTGGGACTAGCGGGAGGGAGGAGCTGTTTTTT. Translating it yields CASSLGTSGREELFF.

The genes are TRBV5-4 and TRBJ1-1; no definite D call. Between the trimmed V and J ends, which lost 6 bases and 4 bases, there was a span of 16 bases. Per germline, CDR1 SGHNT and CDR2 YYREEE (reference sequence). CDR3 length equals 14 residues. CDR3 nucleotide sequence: TGTGCCAGCACCCGCGGGCTTAGGAGCACTGAAGCTTTCTTT. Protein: CASTRGLRSTEAFF.

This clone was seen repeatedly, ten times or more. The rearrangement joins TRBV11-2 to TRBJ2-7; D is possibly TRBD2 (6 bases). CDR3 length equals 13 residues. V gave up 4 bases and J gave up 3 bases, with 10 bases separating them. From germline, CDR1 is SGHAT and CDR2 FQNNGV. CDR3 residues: CASSWDFFYEQYF. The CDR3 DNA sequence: TGTGCCAGCAGCTGGGACTTTTTCTACGAGCAGTACTTC. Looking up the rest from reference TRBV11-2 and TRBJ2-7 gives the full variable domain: EAGVAQSPRYKIIEKRQSVAFWCNPISGHATLYWYQQILGQGPKLLIQFQNNGVVDDSQLPKDRFSAERLKGVDSTLKIQPAKLEDSAVYLCASSWDFFYEQYFGPGTRLTVT.

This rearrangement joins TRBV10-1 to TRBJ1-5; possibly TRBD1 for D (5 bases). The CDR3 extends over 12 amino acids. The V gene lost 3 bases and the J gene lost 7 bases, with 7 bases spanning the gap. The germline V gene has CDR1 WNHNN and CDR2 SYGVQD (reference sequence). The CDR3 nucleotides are TGCGCCAGCAGTGACCAGGGCCAGCCCCAGCATTTT. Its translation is CASSDQGQPQHF.

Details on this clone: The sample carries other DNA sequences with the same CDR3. The CDR3 nucleotides are TGTGCCACCTCGACGGGACAGGGCAATCAGCCCCAGCATTTT. It translates to CATSTGQGNQPQHF. The chain employs TRBV24-1 and TRBJ1-5, with TRBD1 matching 8 bases. Germline trimming cut 9 bases from V and 2 bases from J; bases unmatched to any gene: 5. The CDR3 contains 14 residues. From germline, CDR1 is KGHDR and CDR2 SFDVKD.

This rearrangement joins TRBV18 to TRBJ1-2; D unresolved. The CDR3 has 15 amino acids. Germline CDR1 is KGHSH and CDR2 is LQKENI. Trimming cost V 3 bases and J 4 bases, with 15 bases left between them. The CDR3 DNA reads TGTGCCAGCTCACCCCTCGGGGATTCCCCCTATGGCTACACCTTC. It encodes CASSPLGDSPYGYTF.

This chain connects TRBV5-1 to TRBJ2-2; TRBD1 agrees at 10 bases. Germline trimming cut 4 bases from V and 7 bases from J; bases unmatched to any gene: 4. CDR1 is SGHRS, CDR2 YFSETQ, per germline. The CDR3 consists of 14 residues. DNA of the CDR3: TGCGCCAGCAGCCTGACAGGGGGCAACGGGGAGCTGTTTTTT. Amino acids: CASSLTGGNGELFF.

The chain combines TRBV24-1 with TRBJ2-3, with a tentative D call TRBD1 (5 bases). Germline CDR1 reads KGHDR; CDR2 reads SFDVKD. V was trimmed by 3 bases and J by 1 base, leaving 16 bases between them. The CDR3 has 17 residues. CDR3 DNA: TGTGCCACCAGTGATCAAAAGCAGGGATATCGCACAGATACGCAGTATTTT. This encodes CATSDQKQGYRTDTQYF.

The CDR3 region is CAWSSPGLAGGGRYNEQFF. The CDR3 DNA reads TGTGCCTGGAGTAGCCCGGGACTAGCGGGGGGGGGTCGGTACAATGAGCAGTTCTTC. The chain recombines TRBV30 with TRBJ2-1; the match to TRBD2 covers 16 bases. This CDR3 region has 19 residues. V dropped 2 bases and J dropped 4; count of bases not matched to a gene: 11. Per germline, CDR1 GTSNPN and CDR2 SVGIG (reference sequence).